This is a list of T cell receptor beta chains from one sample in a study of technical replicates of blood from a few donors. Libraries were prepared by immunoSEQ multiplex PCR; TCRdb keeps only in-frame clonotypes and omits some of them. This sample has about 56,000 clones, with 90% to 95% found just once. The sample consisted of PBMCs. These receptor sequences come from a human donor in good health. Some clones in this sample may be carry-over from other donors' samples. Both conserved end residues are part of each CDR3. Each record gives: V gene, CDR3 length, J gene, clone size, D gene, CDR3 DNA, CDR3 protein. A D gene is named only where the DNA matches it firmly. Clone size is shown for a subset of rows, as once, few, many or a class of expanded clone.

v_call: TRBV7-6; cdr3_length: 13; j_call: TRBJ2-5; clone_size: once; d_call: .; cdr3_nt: TGTGCCAGCAGCTTAGTGGTCAGGGAGACCCAGTACTTC; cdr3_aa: CASSLVVRETQYF
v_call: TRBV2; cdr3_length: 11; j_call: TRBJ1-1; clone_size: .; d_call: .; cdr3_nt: TGTGCCAGCAGAGTTCAGGCTGAAGCTTTCTTT; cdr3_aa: CASRVQAEAFF
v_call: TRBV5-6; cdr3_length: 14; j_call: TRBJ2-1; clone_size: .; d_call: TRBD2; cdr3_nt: TGTGCCAGCAGGTGGGAGGGGAGGAACAATGAGCAGTTCTTC; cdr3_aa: CASRWEGRNNEQFF
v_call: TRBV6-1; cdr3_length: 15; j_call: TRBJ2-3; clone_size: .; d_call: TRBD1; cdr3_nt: TGTGCCAGCAGAGGCGACAGGGGGAACACAGATACGCAGTATTTT; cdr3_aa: CASRGDRGNTDTQYF
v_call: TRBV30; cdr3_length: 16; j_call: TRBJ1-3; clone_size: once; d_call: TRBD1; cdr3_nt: TGTGCCTGGAGTAAGGGGACAGCTAGCTCTGGAAACACCATATATTTT; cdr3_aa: CAWSKGTASSGNTIYF
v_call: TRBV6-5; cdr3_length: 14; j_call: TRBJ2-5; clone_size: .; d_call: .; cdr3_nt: TGTGCCAGCAGCATGTCGAAACTCCAAGAGACCCAGTACTTC; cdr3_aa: CASSMSKLQETQYF
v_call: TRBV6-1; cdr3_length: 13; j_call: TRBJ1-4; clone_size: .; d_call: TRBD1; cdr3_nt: TGTGCCAGCAGTGGGGACAGCCTGCGAAAACTGTTTTTT; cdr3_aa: CASSGDSLRKLFF
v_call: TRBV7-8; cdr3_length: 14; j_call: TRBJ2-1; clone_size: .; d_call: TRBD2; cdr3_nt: TGTGCCAGCAGCGGCCCCGGGACTAGTAATGAGCAGTTCTTC; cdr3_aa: CASSGPGTSNEQFF
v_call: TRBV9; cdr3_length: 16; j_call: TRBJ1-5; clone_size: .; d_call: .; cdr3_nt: TGTGCCAGCAGCGTGGGGGCTGGGGGCCTCAATCAGCCCCAGCATTTT; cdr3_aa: CASSVGAGGLNQPQHF
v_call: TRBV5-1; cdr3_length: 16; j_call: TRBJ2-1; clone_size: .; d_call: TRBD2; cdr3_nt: TGCGCCAGCAGCGCCCAGCGGGGGCTCCCCTCGAATGAGCAGTTCTTC; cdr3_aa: CASSAQRGLPSNEQFF
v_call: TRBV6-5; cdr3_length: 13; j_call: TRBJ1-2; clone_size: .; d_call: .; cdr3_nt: TGTGCCAGCAGCCGAAGAGGGGGCTATGGCTACACCTTC; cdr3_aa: CASSRRGGYGYTF
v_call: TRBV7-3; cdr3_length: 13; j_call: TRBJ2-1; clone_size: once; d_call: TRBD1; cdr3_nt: TGTGCCAGCAGCTTGGGACAGGGGAACGAGCAGTTCTTC; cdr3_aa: CASSLGQGNEQFF
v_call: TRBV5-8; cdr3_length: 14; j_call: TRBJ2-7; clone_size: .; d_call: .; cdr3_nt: TGTGCCAGCAGCTTGGTCCAGGGCACCTACGAGCAGTACTTC; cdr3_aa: CASSLVQGTYEQYF
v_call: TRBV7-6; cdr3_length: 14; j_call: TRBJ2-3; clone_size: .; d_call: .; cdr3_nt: TGTGCCAGCAGCTTAGCGCGGGGCCGTGATACGCAGTATTTT; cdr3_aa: CASSLARGRDTQYF
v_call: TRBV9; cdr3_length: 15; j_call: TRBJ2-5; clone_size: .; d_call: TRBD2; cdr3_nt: TGTGCCAGCAGCGGCGGGAGGGGGTACCAAGAGACCCAGTACTTC; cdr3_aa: CASSGGRGYQETQYF